The clone carrying this TCR beta chain was seen repeatedly, ten times or more. What it binds is unknown. The data derive from a study of T-cell memory formation after mild COVID-19. Study-wide results and limits: That cross-reactive memory joined was suggested by some responding clones appearing in pre-infection memory.

The ends lost 0 bases at V and 6 bases at J; junction bases unmatched: 3. The CDR3 covers 14 residues. Germline V lookup: CDR1 SGHNT, CDR2 YYREEE (reference sequence). MiXCR, applied by TCRdb to the 5' RACE reads, yields one record per CDR3 protein. The sample holds under 300,000 distinct CDR3 sequences, less than 9.5% seen once. The V call is TRBV5-4, the J call TRBJ2-3, with 8 bases lining up with TRBD1. The clonotype originates from a man between 18 and 29 years old who had mild COVID-19 (a few samples of this study predate the infection). Cell type and time point are not known. Source material: PBMCs or a T cell subset sorted from them (not recorded which). The DNA of the CDR3 is TGTGCCAGCAGCTTGGGACAGGGGTCCGATACGCAGTATTTT. Translated, it gives CASSLGQGSDTQYF.